These T cell receptor beta chains were read from a single sample in a study of T-cell reconstitution after alpha-beta-depleted transplantation in children. One entry per CDR3 protein, called by TCRdb with MiXCR from the PCR reads. The data show almost 500,000 distinct CDR3 sequences, approximately 13% seen once. The material sequenced was PBMCs from the stem cell graft donor, taken from the stem cell graft. The receptors were gathered from a human donor who donated a stem cell graft to a child with combined immunodeficiency. The CDR3 runs from the conserved cysteine through the conserved F or W. The D gene is left open where the match is weak. Clone size is stated in some rows and not others, as once, few, many or a class when expanded.

v_call	clone_size	j_call	d_call	cdr3_aa
TRBV10-3	few	TRBJ2-6	NA	CAISAGGVGANVLTF
TRBV6-5	few	TRBJ2-6	TRBD2	CASSYFPGGRGANVLTF
TRBV5-6	many	TRBJ2-3	NA	CASSFGRGTDTQYF
TRBV27	many	TRBJ2-3	NA	CASSRYRVAVTDTQYF
TRBV27	NA	TRBJ2-7	NA	CAISLSKSYEQYF
TRBV12-3/TRBV12-4	few	TRBJ2-5	NA	CASREGWIETQYF
TRBV10-3	many	TRBJ2-5	NA	CAIRPVDAEYQETQYF
TRBV20-1	NA	TRBJ1-4	TRBD1	CSARQPRTGTNEKLFF
TRBV4-3	many	TRBJ2-3	TRBD2	CASSQETGLAGDLDTQYF
TRBV10-3	many	TRBJ2-2	TRBD2	CAIPLASGGALDTGELFF
TRBV3-1	few	TRBJ2-3	TRBD2	CASSGRFADTQYF
TRBV29-1	few	TRBJ1-5	TRBD1	CSAPIWDRGRGGNQPQHF
TRBV29-1	many	TRBJ2-5	TRBD1	CSVGATGRQETQYF
TRBV9	NA	TRBJ2-7	NA	CASSGTRDSQNEQYF
TRBV6-5	few	TRBJ1-1	NA	CASSSAAEAFF
TRBV28	NA	TRBJ1-6	NA	CASSLTGFGSPLHF
TRBV20-1	NA	TRBJ1-6	NA	CSARGQGTSPLHF
TRBV18	few	TRBJ1-4	NA	CASSPLAQTGEKLFF
TRBV6-2/TRBV6-3	many	TRBJ2-1	NA	CASRPDRNNEQFF
TRBV10-3	NA	TRBJ2-3	NA	CAISEEGYGDTQYF
TRBV20-1	few	TRBJ2-7	TRBD2	CSARERRGLVFEQYF
TRBV9	NA	TRBJ2-7	NA	CASSPGTDPYEQYF
TRBV4-2	many	TRBJ2-7	NA	CASSQVPGAEYEQYF
TRBV11-2	few	TRBJ1-1	TRBD1	CASSPQGQGTEAFF
TRBV7-8	few	TRBJ2-5	NA	CASSSTDQTQYF
TRBV7-2	NA	TRBJ2-7	TRBD2	CASSLATGGATANF
TRBV5-1	NA	TRBJ2-7	NA	CASSLPSGTRLTEQYF
TRBV28	many	TRBJ1-2	TRBD1	CASRSPTGTGGSYGYTF
TRBV6-5	NA	TRBJ2-7	NA	CASKRGGYEQYF
TRBV24-1	many	TRBJ2-1	TRBD1	CATSDRGQGAYNEQFF
TRBV9	many	TRBJ2-2	TRBD1	CASSVTDRGNTGELFF
TRBV6-2/TRBV6-3	few	TRBJ1-5	NA	CASSPGDDGNQPQHF
TRBV6-5	NA	TRBJ2-7	TRBD1	CASSSQGAGDEQYF
TRBV6-2/TRBV6-3	many	TRBJ1-2	NA	CASRETGANYGYTF
TRBV6-5	few	TRBJ2-7	TRBD1	CASSYPRGTGGFHEQYF
TRBV20-1	many	TRBJ2-1	TRBD1	CSATGQGYEQFF
TRBV7-3	many	TRBJ2-3	TRBD2	CASSPTSGNTDTQYF
TRBV11-2	NA	TRBJ2-3	NA	CASSPSPGNTDTQYF
TRBV20-1	NA	TRBJ1-4	NA	CSARAIPSGSSTNEKLFF
TRBV3-1	few	TRBJ2-7	NA	CASSSTGTEQYF
TRBV10-3	NA	TRBJ1-6	NA	CAIRVSNDSPLHF
TRBV18	NA	TRBJ1-1	NA	CASSSEEHTEAFF
TRBV18	many	TRBJ1-5	NA	CASSPVLDGNQPQHF
TRBV3-1	many	TRBJ2-1	TRBD2	CASSQGVSGNYNEQFF
TRBV5-6	NA	TRBJ1-2	NA	CASSFAFGYTF
TRBV20-1	many	TRBJ2-5	NA	CSARYGRQLQETQYF
TRBV12-3/TRBV12-4	many	TRBJ2-3	NA	CASSPVPDTQYF
TRBV4-3	NA	TRBJ2-1	TRBD2	CASSQRLAGAYNEQFF
TRBV30	NA	TRBJ1-2	NA	CAWSGGFGYGYTF
TRBV7-2	few	TRBJ2-7	NA	CASSPQRRTESTLEQYF
TRBV6-5	few	TRBJ2-7	TRBD2	CASNSLSGTPYEQYF
TRBV12-3/TRBV12-4	many	TRBJ2-2	TRBD2	CASSRTSGSHGGELFF
TRBV20-1	few	TRBJ1-5	NA	CSARRGSNQPQHF
TRBV24-1	few	TRBJ2-3	NA	CATSSGPSGPDTQYF
TRBV5-5	few	TRBJ2-3	TRBD1	CASSLQGVGADTQYF
TRBV7-2	many	TRBJ2-3	NA	CASSLAGRVGADTQYF